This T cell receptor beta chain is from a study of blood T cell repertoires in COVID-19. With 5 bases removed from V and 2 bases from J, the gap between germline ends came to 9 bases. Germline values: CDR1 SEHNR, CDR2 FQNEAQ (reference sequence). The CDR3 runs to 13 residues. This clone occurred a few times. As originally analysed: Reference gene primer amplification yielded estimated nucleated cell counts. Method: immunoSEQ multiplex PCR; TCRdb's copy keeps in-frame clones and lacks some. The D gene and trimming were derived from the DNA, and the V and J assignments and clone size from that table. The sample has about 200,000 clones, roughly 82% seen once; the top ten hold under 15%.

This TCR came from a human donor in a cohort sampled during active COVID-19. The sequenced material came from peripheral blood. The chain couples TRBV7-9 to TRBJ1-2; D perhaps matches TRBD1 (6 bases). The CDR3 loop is CASSQGQNYGYTF. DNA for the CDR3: TGTGCCAGCAGCCAGGGACAAAACTATGGCTACACCTTC.